Detailed here is one T cell receptor (beta chain). The antigen is unknown. These data come from a study of OX40 agonist ivuxolimab in advanced cancers. Anyone with autoimmune disease history or systemic immunosuppression was excluded. The data were produced by immunoSEQ multiplex PCR, yet TCRdb's version contains in-frame clones alone and is incomplete. Of some 70,000 clones listed, 80% are singletons. Trimming took 3 bases from V and 1 from J, leaving 5 bases between them. Germline V gene lookup returns CDR1 SEHNR and CDR2 FQNEAQ (reference sequence). This CDR3 is built from 13 residues. Whole-study results and caveats: The study observed clonal expansion of CD4+ and CD8+ blood T cells by week 6 at 0.1 to 3.0 mg/kg. Expanded clones tended on average to be more numerous among CD8+ T cells than CD4+.

This sequence originates from an adult with an advanced solid tumor such as melanoma, head and neck, liver or kidney cancer. The chain joins TRBV7-9 to TRBJ2-3; D gene uncertain. The specimen comprised CD4+ or CD8+ T cells sorted from blood, sampled in a trial of the OX40 agonist ivuxolimab. CDR3 sequence: CASSFRGTDTQYF. In DNA form, the CDR3 reads TGTGCCAGCAGCTTTCGGGGCACAGATACGCAGTATTTT.